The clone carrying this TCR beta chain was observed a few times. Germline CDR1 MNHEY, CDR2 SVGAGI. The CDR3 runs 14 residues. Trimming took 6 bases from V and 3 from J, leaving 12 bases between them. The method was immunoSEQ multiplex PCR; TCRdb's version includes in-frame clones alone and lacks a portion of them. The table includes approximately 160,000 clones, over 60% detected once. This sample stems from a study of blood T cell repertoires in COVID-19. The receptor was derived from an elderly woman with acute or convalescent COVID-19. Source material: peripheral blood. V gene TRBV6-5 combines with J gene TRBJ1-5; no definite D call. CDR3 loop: CASRPRHANQPQHF. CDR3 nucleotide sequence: TGTGCCAGCAGACCCCGACACGCCAATCAGCCCCAGCATTTT.